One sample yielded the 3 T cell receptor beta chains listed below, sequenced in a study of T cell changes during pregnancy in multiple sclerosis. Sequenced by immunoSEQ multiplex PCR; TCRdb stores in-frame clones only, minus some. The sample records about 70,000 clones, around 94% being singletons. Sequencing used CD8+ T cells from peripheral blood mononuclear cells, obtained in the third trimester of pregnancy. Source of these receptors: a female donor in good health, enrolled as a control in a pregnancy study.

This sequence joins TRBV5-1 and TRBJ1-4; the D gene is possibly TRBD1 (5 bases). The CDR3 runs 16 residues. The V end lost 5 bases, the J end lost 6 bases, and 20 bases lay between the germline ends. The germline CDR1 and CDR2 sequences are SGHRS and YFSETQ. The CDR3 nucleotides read TGCGCCAGCAGGACCACCGGGGGGGAGCGAGATGAAAAACTGTTTTTT. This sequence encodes CASRTTGGERDEKLFF.

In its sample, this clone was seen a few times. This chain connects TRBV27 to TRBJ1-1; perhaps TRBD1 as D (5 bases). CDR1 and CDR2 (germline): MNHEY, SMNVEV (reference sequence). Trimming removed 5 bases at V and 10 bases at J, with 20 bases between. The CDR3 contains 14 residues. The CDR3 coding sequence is TGTGCCAGCAGTGAGGCGGACATACGGACGGTAGCTTTCTTT. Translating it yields CASSEADIRTVAFF.

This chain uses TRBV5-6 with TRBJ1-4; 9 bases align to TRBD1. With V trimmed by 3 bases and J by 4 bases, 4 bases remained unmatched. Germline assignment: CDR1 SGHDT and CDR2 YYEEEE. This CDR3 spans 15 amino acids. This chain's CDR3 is CASSWGQGFNEKLFF. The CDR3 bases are TGTGCCAGCAGCTGGGGACAGGGCTTTAATGAAAAACTGTTTTTT.